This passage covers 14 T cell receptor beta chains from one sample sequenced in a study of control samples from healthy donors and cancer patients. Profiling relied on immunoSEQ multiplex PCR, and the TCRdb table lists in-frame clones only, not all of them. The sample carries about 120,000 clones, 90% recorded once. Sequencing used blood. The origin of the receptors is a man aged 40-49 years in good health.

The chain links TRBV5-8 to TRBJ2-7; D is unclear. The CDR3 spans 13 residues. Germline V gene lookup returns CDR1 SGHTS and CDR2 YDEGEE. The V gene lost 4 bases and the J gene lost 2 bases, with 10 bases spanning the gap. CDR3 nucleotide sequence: TGTGCCAGCAGCCCTCGGGCAGCCTACGAGCAGTACTTC. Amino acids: CASSPRAAYEQYF.

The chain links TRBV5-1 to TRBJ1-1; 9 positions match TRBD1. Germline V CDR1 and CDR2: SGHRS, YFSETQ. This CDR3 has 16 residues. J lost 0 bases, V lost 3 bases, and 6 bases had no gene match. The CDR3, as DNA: TGCGCCAGCAGCTCGAGGACAGGGGAAATGAACACTGAAGCTTTCTTT. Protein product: CASSSRTGEMNTEAFF.

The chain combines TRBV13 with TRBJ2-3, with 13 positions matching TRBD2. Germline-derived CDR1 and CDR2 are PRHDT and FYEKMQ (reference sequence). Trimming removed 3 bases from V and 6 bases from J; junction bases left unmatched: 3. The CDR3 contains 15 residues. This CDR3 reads CASSFGLAGADTQYF. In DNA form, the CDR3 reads TGTGCCAGCAGCTTCGGACTAGCGGGGGCGGATACGCAGTATTTT.

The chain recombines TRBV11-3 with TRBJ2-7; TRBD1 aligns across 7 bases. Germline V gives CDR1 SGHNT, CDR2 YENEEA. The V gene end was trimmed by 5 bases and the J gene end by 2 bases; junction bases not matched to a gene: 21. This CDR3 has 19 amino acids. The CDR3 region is CASSPTEGAGHLRTYEQYF. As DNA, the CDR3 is TGTGCCAGCAGCCCTACCGAGGGGGCCGGACACCTACGAACCTACGAGCAGTACTTC.

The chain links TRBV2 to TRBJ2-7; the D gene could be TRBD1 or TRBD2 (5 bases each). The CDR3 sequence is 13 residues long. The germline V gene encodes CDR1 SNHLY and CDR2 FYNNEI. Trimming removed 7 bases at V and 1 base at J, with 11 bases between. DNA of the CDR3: TGTGCCAGCATTGGGGGATTATCCTACGAGCAGTACTTC. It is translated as CASIGGLSYEQYF. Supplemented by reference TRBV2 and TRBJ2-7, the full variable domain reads EPEVTQTPSHQVTQMGQEVILRCVPISNHLYFYWYRQILGQKVEFLVSFYNNEISEKSEIFDDQFSVERPDGSNFTLKIRSTKLEDSAMYFCASIGGLSYEQYFGPGTRLTVT.

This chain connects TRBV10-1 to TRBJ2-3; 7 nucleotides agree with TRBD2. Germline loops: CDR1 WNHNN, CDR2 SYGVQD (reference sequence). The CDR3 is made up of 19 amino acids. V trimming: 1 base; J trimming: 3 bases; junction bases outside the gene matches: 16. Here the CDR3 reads CASSEWGGSAGPPTDTQYF. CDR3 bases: TGCGCCAGCAGTGAGTGGGGGGGAAGTGCGGGGCCTCCGACAGATACGCAGTATTTT.

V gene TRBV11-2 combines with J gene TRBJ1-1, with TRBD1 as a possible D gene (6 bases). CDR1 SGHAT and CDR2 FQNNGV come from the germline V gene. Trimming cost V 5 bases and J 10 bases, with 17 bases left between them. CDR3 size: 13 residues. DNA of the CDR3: TGTGCCAGCAGCCCCCAGCGTTGGGGGCGAGCTTTCTTT. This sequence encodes CASSPQRWGRAFF.

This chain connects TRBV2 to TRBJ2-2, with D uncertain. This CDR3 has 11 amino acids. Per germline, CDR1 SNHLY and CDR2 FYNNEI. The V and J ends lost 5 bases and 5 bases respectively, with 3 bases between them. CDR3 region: CASSYTGELFF. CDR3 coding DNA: TGTGCCAGCAGTTATACCGGGGAGCTGTTTTTT. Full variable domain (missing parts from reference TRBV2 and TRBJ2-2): EPEVTQTPSHQVTQMGQEVILRCVPISNHLYFYWYRQILGQKVEFLVSFYNNEISEKSEIFDDQFSVERPDGSNFTLKIRSTKLEDSAMYFCASSYTGELFFGEGSRLTVL.

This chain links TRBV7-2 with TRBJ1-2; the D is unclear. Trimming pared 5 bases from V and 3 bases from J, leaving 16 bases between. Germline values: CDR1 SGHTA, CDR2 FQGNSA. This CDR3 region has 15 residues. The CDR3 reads CASSPALDTYYGYTF. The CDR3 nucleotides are TGTGCCAGCAGCCCCGCCCTTGACACCTACTATGGCTACACCTTC.

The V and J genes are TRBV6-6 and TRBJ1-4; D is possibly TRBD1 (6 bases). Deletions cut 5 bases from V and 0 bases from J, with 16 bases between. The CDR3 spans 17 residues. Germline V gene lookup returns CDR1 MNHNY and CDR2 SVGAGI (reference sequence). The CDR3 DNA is TGTGCCAGCAGTCTAAACAGGGCGGGGGCAACTAATGAAAAACTGTTTTTT. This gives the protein CASSLNRAGATNEKLFF.

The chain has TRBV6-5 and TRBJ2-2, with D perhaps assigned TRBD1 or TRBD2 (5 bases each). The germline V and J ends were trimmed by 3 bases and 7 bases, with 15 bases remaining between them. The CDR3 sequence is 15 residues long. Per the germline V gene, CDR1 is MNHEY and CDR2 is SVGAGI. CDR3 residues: CASSYRDGKFGELFF. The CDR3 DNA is TGTGCCAGCAGTTATAGGGACGGGAAATTCGGGGAGCTGTTTTTT.

The CDR3 nucleotides are TGTGCCATCATGGGGGGGACGAACTACGAGCAGTACTTC. It translates to CAIMGGTNYEQYF. V gene TRBV10-3 combines with J gene TRBJ2-7; 7 nucleotides agree with TRBD2. This CDR3 region has 13 residues. Germline trimming cut 7 bases from V and 3 bases from J; bases unmatched to any gene: 6. Germline-derived CDR1 and CDR2 are ENHRY and SYGVKD.

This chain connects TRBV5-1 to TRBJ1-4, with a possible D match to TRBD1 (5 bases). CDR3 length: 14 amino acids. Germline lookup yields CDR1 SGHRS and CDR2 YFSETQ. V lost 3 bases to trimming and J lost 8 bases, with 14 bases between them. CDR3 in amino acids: CASSWGPGGEKLFF. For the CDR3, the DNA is TGCGCCAGCAGCTGGGGACCTGGGGGAGAAAAACTGTTTTTT.

As DNA, the CDR3 is TGTGCCAGCAGCAAGACAGGGGCGTACAATGAGCAGTTCTTC. Its protein product is CASSKTGAYNEQFF. The chain recombines TRBV7-3 with TRBJ2-1, with 8 bases aligning to TRBD1. The CDR3 is 14 residues long. Germline V gene lookup returns CDR1 SGHTA and CDR2 FQGTGA. V shed 5 bases, J shed 4 bases, and the junction held 4 bases outside the gene matches.